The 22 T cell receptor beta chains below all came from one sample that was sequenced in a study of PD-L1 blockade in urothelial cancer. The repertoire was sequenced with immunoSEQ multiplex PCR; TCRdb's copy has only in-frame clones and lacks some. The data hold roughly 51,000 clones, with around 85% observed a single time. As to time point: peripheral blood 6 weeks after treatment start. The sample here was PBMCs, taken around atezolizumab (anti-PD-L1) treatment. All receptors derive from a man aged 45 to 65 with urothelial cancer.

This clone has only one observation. The CDR3 DNA reads TGTGCCATCAGTGAGGTAGCGGGGAATGAGCAGTTCTTC. This translates into CAISEVAGNEQFF. The chain uses TRBV10-3 and TRBJ2-1; the match to TRBD2 covers 8 bases. V lost 2 bases, J lost 7 bases, and 1 base stayed unmatched. Germline assignment: CDR1 ENHRY and CDR2 SYGVKD. The CDR3 has 13 residues.

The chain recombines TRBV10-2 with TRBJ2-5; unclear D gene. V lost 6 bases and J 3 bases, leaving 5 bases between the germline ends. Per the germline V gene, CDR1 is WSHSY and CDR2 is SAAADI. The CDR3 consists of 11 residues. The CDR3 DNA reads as TGCGCCAGCAGCGCTAAAGAGACCCAGTACTTC. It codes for CASSAKETQYF.

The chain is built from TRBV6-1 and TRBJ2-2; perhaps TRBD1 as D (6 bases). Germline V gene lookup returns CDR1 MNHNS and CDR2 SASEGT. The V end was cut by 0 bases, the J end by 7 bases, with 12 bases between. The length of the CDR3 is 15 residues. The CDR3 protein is CASSEAPGVVGELFF. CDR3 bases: TGTGCCAGCAGTGAAGCTCCAGGGGTCGTCGGGGAGCTGTTTTTT.

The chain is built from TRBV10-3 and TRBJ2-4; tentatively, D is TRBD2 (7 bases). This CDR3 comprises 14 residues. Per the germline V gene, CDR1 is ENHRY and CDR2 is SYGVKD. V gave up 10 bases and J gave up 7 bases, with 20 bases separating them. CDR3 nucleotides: TGTGCCACCCGAGGGGGGGCGGTGGCGAACATTCAGTACTTC. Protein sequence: CATRGGAVANIQYF.

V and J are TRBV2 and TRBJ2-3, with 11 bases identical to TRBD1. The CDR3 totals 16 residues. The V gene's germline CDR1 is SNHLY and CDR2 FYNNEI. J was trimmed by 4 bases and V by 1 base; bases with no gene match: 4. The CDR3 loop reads CASSEGLGQGADTQYF. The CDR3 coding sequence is TGTGCCAGCAGTGAAGGGTTGGGACAGGGGGCAGATACGCAGTATTTT.

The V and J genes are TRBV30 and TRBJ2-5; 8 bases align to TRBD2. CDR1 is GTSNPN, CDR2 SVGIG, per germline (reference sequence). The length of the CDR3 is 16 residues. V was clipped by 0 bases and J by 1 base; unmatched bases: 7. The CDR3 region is CAWSVVGRGVQETQYF. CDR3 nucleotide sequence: TGTGCCTGGAGTGTAGTGGGGCGGGGGGTCCAAGAGACCCAGTACTTC.

The CDR3 protein is CASSTLAGDQETQYF. The CDR3 region has the DNA TGTGCCAGCAGTACACTAGCGGGAGACCAAGAGACCCAGTACTTC. V usage is TRBV28 and J usage is TRBJ2-5; 11 bases match TRBD2. The germline gives CDR1 MDHEN, CDR2 SYDVKM. The CDR3 sequence is 15 residues long. Trimming at V came to 5 bases and at J to 0 bases, leaving 2 bases not matched to a gene.

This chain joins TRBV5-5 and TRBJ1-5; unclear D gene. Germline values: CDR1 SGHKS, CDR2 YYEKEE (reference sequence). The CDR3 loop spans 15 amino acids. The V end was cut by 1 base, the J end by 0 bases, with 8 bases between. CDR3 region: CASSLLGDSNQPQHF. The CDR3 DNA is TGTGCCAGCAGCTTGCTAGGCGATAGCAATCAGCCCCAGCATTTT.

This CDR3 reads CASSIESFQPQHF. The CDR3, as DNA: TGTGCCAGTAGTATAGAGAGTTTTCAGCCCCAGCATTTT. This chain links TRBV19 with TRBJ1-5; D unclear. CDR1 and CDR2 (germline): LNHDA, SQIVND (reference sequence). The CDR3 runs to 13 residues. V was shortened by 0 bases and J by 6 bases, with 6 bases between the two germline ends.

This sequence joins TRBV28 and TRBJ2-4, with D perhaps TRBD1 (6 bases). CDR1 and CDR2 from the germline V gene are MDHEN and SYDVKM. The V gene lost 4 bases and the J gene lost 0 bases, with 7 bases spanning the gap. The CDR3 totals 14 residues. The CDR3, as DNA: TGTGCCAGCAGTTCACAGGGAGCCAAAAACATTCAGTACTTC. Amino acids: CASSSQGAKNIQYF.

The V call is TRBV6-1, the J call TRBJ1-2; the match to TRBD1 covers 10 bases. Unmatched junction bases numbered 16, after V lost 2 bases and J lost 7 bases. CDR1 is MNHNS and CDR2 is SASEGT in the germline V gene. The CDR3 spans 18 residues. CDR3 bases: TGTGCCAGCAGTGAATCGCCCGGTTGGGACAGGGGTAGTGGTGGCTACACCTTC. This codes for CASSESPGWDRGSGGYTF.

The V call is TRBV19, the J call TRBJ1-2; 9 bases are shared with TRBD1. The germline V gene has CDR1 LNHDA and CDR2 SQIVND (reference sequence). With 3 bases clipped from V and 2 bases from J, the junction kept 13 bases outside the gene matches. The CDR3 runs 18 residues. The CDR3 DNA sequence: TGTGCCAGTAGTATCCTCACTGACCACAGGGGGCGCAACTATGGCTACACCTTC. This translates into CASSILTDHRGRNYGYTF.

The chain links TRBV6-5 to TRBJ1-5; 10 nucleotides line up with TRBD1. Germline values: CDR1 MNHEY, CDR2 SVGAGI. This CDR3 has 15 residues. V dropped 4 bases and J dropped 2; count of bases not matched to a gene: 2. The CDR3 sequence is CASSLTGGGNQPQHF. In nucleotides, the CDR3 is TGTGCCAGCAGTTTGACAGGGGGCGGCAATCAGCCCCAGCATTTT.

CDR3 residues: CAISPDFPGSSGNTIYF. The CDR3 region has the DNA TGTGCCATCAGTCCCGACTTCCCTGGGTCCTCTGGAAACACCATATATTTT. This chain joins TRBV10-3 and TRBJ1-3, with unresolved D. Trimming left V 5 bases short and J 0 bases short, with 17 bases between. The CDR3 is 17 residues long. Germline CDR1 is ENHRY and CDR2 is SYGVKD.

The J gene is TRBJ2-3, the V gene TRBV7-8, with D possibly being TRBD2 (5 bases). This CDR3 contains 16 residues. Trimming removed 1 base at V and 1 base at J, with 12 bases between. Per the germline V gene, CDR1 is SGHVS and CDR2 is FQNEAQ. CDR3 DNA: TGTGCCAGCAGCTTAGACGAGGACTTGCGCACAGATACGCAGTATTTT. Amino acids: CASSLDEDLRTDTQYF.

Here the CDR3 reads CASSFVPTGGAHTEAFF. The CDR3 nucleotides read TGTGCCAGCAGTTTCGTACCAACAGGGGGCGCGCACACTGAAGCTTTCTTT. The rearrangement uses TRBV27 and TRBJ1-1, with 9 nucleotides matching TRBD1. The CDR3 is 17 amino acids. J was trimmed by 3 bases and V by 3 bases; bases with no gene match: 11. Germline assignment: CDR1 MNHEY and CDR2 SMNVEV (reference sequence).

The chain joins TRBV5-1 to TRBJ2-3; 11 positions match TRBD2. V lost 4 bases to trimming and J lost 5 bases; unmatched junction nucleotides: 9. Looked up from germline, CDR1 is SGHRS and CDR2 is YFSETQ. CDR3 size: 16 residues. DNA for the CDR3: TGCGCCAGCAGCCTCACTAGCGGGGGCCCGGGAGATACGCAGTATTTT. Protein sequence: CASSLTSGGPGDTQYF. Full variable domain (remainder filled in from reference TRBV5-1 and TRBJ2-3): KAGVTQTPRYLIKTRGQQVTLSCSPISGHRSVSWYQQTPGQGLQFLFEYFSETQRNKGNFPGRFSGRQFSNSRSEMNVSTLELGDSALYLCASSLTSGGPGDTQYFGPGTRLTVL.

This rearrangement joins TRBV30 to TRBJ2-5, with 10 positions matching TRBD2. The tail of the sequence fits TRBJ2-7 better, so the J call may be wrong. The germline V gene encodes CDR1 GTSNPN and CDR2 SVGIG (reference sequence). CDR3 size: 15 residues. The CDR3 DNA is TGTGCCTGGATTAGCGGGACTAGCGCCTCCTACGAGCAGTACTTC. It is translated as CAWISGTSASYEQYF.

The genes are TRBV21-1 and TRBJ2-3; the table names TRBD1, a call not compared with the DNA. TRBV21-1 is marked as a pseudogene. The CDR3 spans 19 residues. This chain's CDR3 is CASSKGLRGRNPRTDTQYF. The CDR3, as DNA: TGTGCCAGCAGCAAAGGTCTCAGGGGGAGGAACCCAAGGACAGATACGCAGTATTTT.

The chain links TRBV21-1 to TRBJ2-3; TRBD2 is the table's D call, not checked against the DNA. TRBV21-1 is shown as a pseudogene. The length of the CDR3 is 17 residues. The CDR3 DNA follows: TGTGCCAGCAGCGCCTGGACTAGTTGTTGGTGGACAGATACGCAGTATTTT. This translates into CASSAWTSCWWTDTQYF.

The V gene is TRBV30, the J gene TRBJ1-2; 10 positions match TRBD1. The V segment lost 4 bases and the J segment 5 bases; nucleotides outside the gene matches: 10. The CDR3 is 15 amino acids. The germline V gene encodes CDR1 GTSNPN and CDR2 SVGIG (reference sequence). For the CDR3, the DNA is TGTGCCTGGAATCCTCGACAGGGGGCTTGGTATGGCTACACCTTC. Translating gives CAWNPRQGAWYGYTF.

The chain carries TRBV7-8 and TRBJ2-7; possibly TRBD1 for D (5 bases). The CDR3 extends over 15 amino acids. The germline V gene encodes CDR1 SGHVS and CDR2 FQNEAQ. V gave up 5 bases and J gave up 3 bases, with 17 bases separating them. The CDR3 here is CASSPEDRPRYEQYF. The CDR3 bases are TGTGCCAGCAGCCCCGAAGACAGACCCCGCTACGAGCAGTACTTC.